Below, 12 T cell receptor beta chains from the same sample are listed, as sequenced in a study of T cells in Graves' hyperthyroidism and ophthalmopathy. TCR beta CDR3 region amplification was performed from RNA transcripts. The primer set for the first-round RT-PCR of the TCR CDR3 was HTBI. MiXCR, applied by TCRdb to the multiplex PCR reads, yields one record per CDR3 protein. Found here are roughly 200,000 distinct CDR3 sequences, approximately 20% of them singletons; the top ten hold approximately 40%. The sample consisted of blood. Source of these receptors: a middle-aged man with Graves' hyperthyroidism.

The V gene is TRBV27, the J gene TRBJ2-3; TRBD1 matches at 10 bases. J was trimmed by 4 bases and V by 5 bases; bases with no gene match: 6. CDR1 and CDR2 from the germline V gene are MNHEY and SMNVEV (reference sequence). The CDR3 is 15 residues long. The CDR3, as DNA: TGTGCCAGCAGTCTCGGGACAGGGGCCCCAGATACGCAGTATTTT. Translation: CASSLGTGAPDTQYF.

This clonotype was detected many times. The rearrangement links TRBV20-1 to TRBJ2-1, with 7 bases lining up with TRBD1. Germline V lookup: CDR1 DFQATT, CDR2 SNEGSKA (reference sequence). Losses at the gene ends were 0 bases for V and 2 bases for J; bases not matched to a gene: 7. The CDR3 consists of 16 residues. CDR3 nucleotides: TGCAGTGCTAGAGATCCCTGGACAGGAACCTACAATGAGCAGTTCTTC. As protein: CSARDPWTGTYNEQFF.

The V gene is TRBV2, the J gene TRBJ2-7; TRBD1 aligns across 7 bases. The CDR3 is made up of 15 amino acids. V lost 6 bases to trimming and J lost 7 bases; unmatched junction nucleotides: 15. The germline CDR1 and CDR2 sequences are SNHLY and FYNNEI. The CDR3: CASSLQGSNTGEQYF. CDR3 DNA sequence: TGTGCCAGCAGCCTACAGGGGAGCAACACCGGGGAGCAGTACTTC.

This clonotype was seen many times. V and J are TRBV6-1 and TRBJ2-3, with D uncertain. The CDR3 covers 13 residues. V was trimmed by 7 bases and J by 2 bases, leaving 10 bases between them. Germline CDR1 reads MNHNS; CDR2 reads SASEGT. The CDR3 DNA follows: TGTGCCAGCAAAAATGACGCCACAGATACGCAGTATTTT. Its translation: CASKNDATDTQYF.

This clonotype was observed at least ten times. The chain links TRBV12-5 to TRBJ2-4; possible D gene TRBD2, 7 bases. The CDR3 has 12 residues. Germline lookup yields CDR1 LGHNT and CDR2 FRNRAP. Trimming took 3 bases from V and 12 from J, leaving 12 bases between them. The CDR3: CASGLGGGPQYF. DNA of the CDR3: TGTGCTAGTGGTTTAGGGGGGGGACCTCAGTACTTC.

The rearrangement uses TRBV30 and TRBJ2-5; 7 positions agree with TRBD2. CDR1 is GTSNPN and CDR2 is SVGIG in the germline V gene (reference sequence). V gave up 0 bases and J gave up 5 bases; unmatched junction bases: 6. This CDR3 region has 14 residues. The CDR3 loop reads CAWSVGVGGETQYF. The CDR3 nucleotides are TGTGCCTGGAGTGTAGGAGTGGGGGGGGAGACCCAGTACTTC.

This clonotype was seen more than once but under ten times. The chain has TRBV6-2 or TRBV6-3 and TRBJ2-1; TRBD1 matches 9 bases. This CDR3 has 15 residues. CDR1 is MNHEY, CDR2 SVGEGT, per germline. V was pared by 5 bases and J by 7 bases, with 9 bases of the junction left unmatched. As DNA, the CDR3 is TGTGCCAGCAGTACCCGGGACAGGGTGGGAAATGAGCAGTTCTTC. Its protein is CASSTRDRVGNEQFF.

This clonotype was seen repeatedly, ten times or more. V is TRBV20-1 and J is TRBJ2-2; D uncertain. The CDR3 is made up of 15 amino acids. Germline CDR1 and CDR2: DFQATT and SNEGSKA (reference sequence). Trimming took 1 base from V and 2 from J, leaving 11 bases between them. The CDR3, as DNA: TGCAGTGCTAGAGTGACATCCTCTAACACCGGGGAGCTGTTTTTT. Translated: CSARVTSSNTGELFF.

This chain's CDR3 is CATSRPGQGHTGELFF. The DNA of the CDR3 is TGTGCCACCAGCAGACCGGGACAGGGGCACACCGGGGAGCTGTTTTTT. The gene calls are TRBV15 and TRBJ2-2; TRBD1 agrees at 10 bases. Trimming cost V 2 bases and J 3 bases; bases outside gene matches: 3. The CDR3 length is 16 residues. Germline values: CDR1 LNHNV, CDR2 YYDKDF (reference sequence).

With regard to this clonotype: A much larger clone lies one base from this, so it may be a read error. The chain has TRBV11-2 and TRBJ2-7; TRBD1 aligns across 10 bases. Germline values: CDR1 SGHAT, CDR2 FQNNGV. The CDR3 totals 17 residues. The CDR3 sequence is CVSSADRDRGLSYEQYF. CDR3 nucleotides: TGTGTCAGCAGCGCCGACCGGGACAGGGGCCTCTCCTACGAGCAGTACTTC. Variable domain in full (rest from reference TRBV11-2 and TRBJ2-7): EAGVAQSPRYKIIEKRQSVAFWCNPISGHATLYWYQQILGQGPKLLIQFQNNGVVDDSQLPKDRFSAERLKGVDSTLKIQPAKLEDSAVYLCVSSADRDRGLSYEQYFGPGTRLTVT.

In its sample, this clonotype was seen once. The chain uses TRBV19 and TRBJ2-7, with 10 bases identical to TRBD2. This CDR3 comprises 18 residues. The V gene's germline CDR1 is LNHDA and CDR2 SQIVND (reference sequence). Trimming took 1 base from V and 0 from J; bases not matched to a gene: 9. CDR3 region: CASSIADLSGGTSYEQYF. CDR3 in DNA: TGTGCCAGTAGTATAGCGGACCTTAGCGGGGGGACCTCCTACGAGCAGTACTTC.

This clonotype was picked up a small number of times. The DNA of the CDR3 is TGCGCCAGCAGCCCTCAACTAGCGGGGGGGCCCAATGAGCAGTTCTTC. It codes for CASSPQLAGGPNEQFF. This chain joins TRBV5-1 and TRBJ2-1; TRBD2 agrees at 13 bases. The CDR3 contains 16 residues. Germline V lookup: CDR1 SGHRS, CDR2 YFSETQ. J gave up 6 bases and V 4 bases, and 7 bases lay outside the gene matches.